The TCR beta chain under discussion was sequenced for a study of T cells in narcolepsy listed by TCRdb under 2018. About the investigation overall: The study enrolled patients with narcolepsy type 1 or type 2 (NT1, NT2) together with healthy control donors. To look for autoreactive T cells in narcolepsy patients that target self-antigens of hypocretin neurons (hypocretin, TRIB2), the study used TCR Vbeta sequencing to follow clonotypes in blood and CSF. What the study reported, not specific to this receptor: According to the report, autoreactive clonotypes were detected serially in the blood of the same patients and of different patients, but not in healthy controls. Patients and controls had similar numbers of sequenced blood memory CD4+ clonotypes, with averages of around 41,000 in patients and some 36,000 in controls. HCRT-specific and TRIB2-specific autoreactive clonotypes were highlighted in plots that compared CD4+ T cell clonotypes in CSF versus blood from the same patient. No sequences matching autoreactive T cell clones were present in some of the blood memory CD4+ repertoires from patients and controls.

Comment on this clone: This clone's antigen is unknown. Base qualities are not provided; no much larger clone lies one nucleotide away.

Receptor amplification or capture employed the immunoSEQ multiplex PCR assay. TCRdb's version of the immuneACCESS table is confined to in-frame rearrangements and falls short of the full clone set. An unresolved V gene accounts for under half of the shortfall where checked; the remainder is of unknown origin. In all, the sample holds more than 9,500 clones, and 90% to 95% of those were seen once. Clones ranked in the top ten supply around 1.1% of the sample. Memory CD4+ T cells were sorted ex vivo from peripheral blood of narcolepsy patients and healthy controls for TCR Vbeta sequencing. V lost 2 bases and J lost 7 bases; the stretch between them is 11 bases long. Spanning cysteine to phenylalanine, the CDR3 consists of 13 amino acids. Only CDR3 DNA is held: 39 bases, read in frame from base 1. CDR1 and CDR2 are drawn from the germline V gene (reference sequence): GTSNPN, SVGIG.

The chain is made from TRBV30 and TRBJ1-4, with the D gene uncertain. The sample comprised CD45RA- memory CD4+ T cells from PBMCs. This sample's cell subset or site label indicates: memory T cells sorted ex vivo from peripheral blood. The receptor was isolated from a human donor with narcolepsy. Read as DNA, the sequence is TGTGCCTGGAGTTTAAACTCCGTTGAAAAACTGTTTTTT. It codes for CAWSLNSVEKLFF.